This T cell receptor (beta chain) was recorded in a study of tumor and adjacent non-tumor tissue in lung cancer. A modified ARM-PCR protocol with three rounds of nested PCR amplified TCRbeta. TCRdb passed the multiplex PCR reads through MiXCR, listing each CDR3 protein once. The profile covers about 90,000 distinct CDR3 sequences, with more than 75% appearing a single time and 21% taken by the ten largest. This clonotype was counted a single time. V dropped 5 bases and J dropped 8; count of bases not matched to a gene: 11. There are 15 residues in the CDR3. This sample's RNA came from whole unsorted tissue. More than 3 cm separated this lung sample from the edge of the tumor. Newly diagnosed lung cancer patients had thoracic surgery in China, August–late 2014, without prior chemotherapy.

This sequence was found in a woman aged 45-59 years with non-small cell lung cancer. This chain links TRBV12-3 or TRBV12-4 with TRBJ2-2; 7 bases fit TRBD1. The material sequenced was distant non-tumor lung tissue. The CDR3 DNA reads TGTGCCAGCAGTGTCGAGACAGGGCTTACGGGGGAGCTGTTTTTT. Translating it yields CASSVETGLTGELFF.